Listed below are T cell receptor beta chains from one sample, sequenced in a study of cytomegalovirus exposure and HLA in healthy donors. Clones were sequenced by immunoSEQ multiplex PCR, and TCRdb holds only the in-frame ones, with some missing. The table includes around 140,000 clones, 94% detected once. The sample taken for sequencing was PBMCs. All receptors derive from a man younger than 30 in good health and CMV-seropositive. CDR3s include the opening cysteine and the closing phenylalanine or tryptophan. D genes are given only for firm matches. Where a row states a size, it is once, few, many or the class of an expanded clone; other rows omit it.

cdr3_aa: CASSLGSRVGEKLFF; cdr3_nt: TGCGCCAGCAGCTTGGGTAGCAGGGTAGGAGAAAAACTGTTTTTT; j_call: TRBJ1-4; clone_size: -; d_call: -; v_call: TRBV5-1
cdr3_aa: CASSSTRPTGGRGNTIYF; cdr3_nt: TGTGCCAGCAGCTCTACCCGTCCTACAGGGGGGAGAGGAAACACCATATATTTT; j_call: TRBJ1-3; clone_size: -; d_call: TRBD1; v_call: TRBV7-9
cdr3_aa: CASSPEGNQPQHF; cdr3_nt: TGTGCCAGCTCACCGGAGGGGAATCAGCCCCAGCATTTT; j_call: TRBJ1-5; clone_size: -; d_call: -; v_call: TRBV18
cdr3_aa: CASSGSQGFNEQFF; cdr3_nt: TGTGCCAGCAGTGGGTCGCAGGGATTCAATGAGCAGTTCTTC; j_call: TRBJ2-1; clone_size: -; d_call: -; v_call: TRBV2
cdr3_aa: CASSADSASTDTQYF; cdr3_nt: TGTGCCAGCAGCGCTGACAGCGCGAGCACAGATACGCAGTATTTT; j_call: TRBJ2-3; clone_size: -; d_call: -; v_call: TRBV9
cdr3_aa: CASSLESPLAGEEDTQYF; cdr3_nt: TGTGCCAGCAGCTTAGAATCCCCACTAGCGGGAGAAGAAGATACGCAGTATTTT; j_call: TRBJ2-3; clone_size: -; d_call: TRBD2; v_call: TRBV7-6
cdr3_aa: CASSRTGGILNTEAFF; cdr3_nt: TGCGCCAGCAGCAGGACAGGGGGCATACTGAACACTGAAGCTTTCTTT; j_call: TRBJ1-1; clone_size: -; d_call: TRBD1; v_call: TRBV5-1
cdr3_aa: CASSSQVVNTEAFF; cdr3_nt: TGTGCCAGCAGCTCACAGGTTGTGAACACTGAAGCTTTCTTT; j_call: TRBJ1-1; clone_size: -; d_call: -; v_call: TRBV28
cdr3_aa: CASRWDRGVTGELFF; cdr3_nt: TGTGCCAGCAGATGGGACAGGGGCGTCACCGGGGAGCTGTTTTTT; j_call: TRBJ2-2; clone_size: -; d_call: TRBD1; v_call: TRBV27
cdr3_aa: CASSLGGAADRTDTQYF; cdr3_nt: TGTGCCAGCAGCTTGGGGGGAGCGGCGGACCGCACAGATACGCAGTATTTT; j_call: TRBJ2-3; clone_size: -; d_call: -; v_call: TRBV11-2
cdr3_aa: CASSPGLSSYEQYF; cdr3_nt: TGTGCCAGCAGCCCTGGACTTTCTTCCTACGAGCAGTACTTC; j_call: TRBJ2-7; clone_size: -; d_call: -; v_call: TRBV7-2
cdr3_aa: CASSPTSGGGYEQYF; cdr3_nt: TGTGCCAGCAGCCCGACAAGCGGGGGTGGTTACGAGCAGTACTTC; j_call: TRBJ2-7; clone_size: -; d_call: TRBD2; v_call: TRBV5-8
cdr3_aa: CAIIPTRTSGSGRDKNIQYF; cdr3_nt: TGTGCCATCATCCCCACTAGGACTAGCGGGAGCGGACGGGACAAAAACATTCAGTACTTC; j_call: TRBJ2-4; clone_size: once; d_call: TRBD2; v_call: TRBV10-3
cdr3_aa: CASTEYPFSGANVLTF; cdr3_nt: TGTGCCAGCACCGAGTACCCTTTCTCTGGGGCCAACGTCCTGACTTTC; j_call: TRBJ2-6; clone_size: -; d_call: -; v_call: TRBV9
cdr3_aa: CASSRDRAYEQYF; cdr3_nt: TGTGCCAGCAGCCGGGACAGAGCCTACGAGCAGTACTTC; j_call: TRBJ2-7; clone_size: -; d_call: TRBD1; v_call: TRBV5-6
cdr3_aa: CASSSINSYEQYF; cdr3_nt: TGTGCCAGCTCCTCTATCAACTCCTACGAGCAGTACTTC; j_call: TRBJ2-7; clone_size: -; d_call: -; v_call: TRBV18
cdr3_aa: CASRPAWETYNEQFF; cdr3_nt: TGTGCCAGTAGACCAGCATGGGAGACCTACAATGAGCAGTTCTTC; j_call: TRBJ2-1; clone_size: once; d_call: -; v_call: TRBV19
cdr3_aa: CASSLAGVAHNEQFF; cdr3_nt: TGCGCCAGCAGCTTGGCGGGAGTCGCCCACAATGAGCAGTTCTTC; j_call: TRBJ2-1; clone_size: -; d_call: -; v_call: TRBV5-1
cdr3_aa: CASSLSGRIAKNIQYF; cdr3_nt: TGTGCCAGCAGCCTAAGCGGGCGAATAGCCAAAAACATTCAGTACTTC; j_call: TRBJ2-4; clone_size: -; d_call: -; v_call: TRBV5-4
cdr3_aa: CASSLGLANPPYQETQYF; cdr3_nt: TGTGCCAGCTCACTCGGACTAGCGAATCCCCCGTATCAAGAGACCCAGTACTTC; j_call: TRBJ2-5; clone_size: -; d_call: TRBD2; v_call: TRBV18
cdr3_aa: CSVTVLDRENGYTF; cdr3_nt: TGCAGCGTGACTGTCCTGGACAGGGAGAATGGCTACACCTTC; j_call: TRBJ1-2; clone_size: -; d_call: TRBD1; v_call: TRBV29-1
cdr3_aa: CASSSPPGQGNYGYTF; cdr3_nt: TGTGCCAGCAGTTCCCCGCCGGGACAGGGTAACTATGGCTACACCTTC; j_call: TRBJ1-2; clone_size: -; d_call: TRBD1; v_call: TRBV6-5
cdr3_aa: CASSLWLSGAVQETQYF; cdr3_nt: TGTGCCAGCAGCTTGTGGTTATCGGGAGCAGTTCAAGAGACCCAGTACTTC; j_call: TRBJ2-5; clone_size: -; d_call: -; v_call: TRBV5-6
cdr3_aa: CASSLGLGQGALRYNSPLHF; cdr3_nt: TGTGCCAGCAGCTTAGGCCTAGGACAGGGGGCGCTTAGGTATAATTCACCCCTCCACTTT; j_call: TRBJ1-6; clone_size: -; d_call: TRBD1; v_call: TRBV7-8
cdr3_aa: CASSQGRYSNQPQHF; cdr3_nt: TGTGCCAGCTCCCAGGGAAGGTATAGCAATCAGCCCCAGCATTTT; j_call: TRBJ1-5; clone_size: -; d_call: -; v_call: TRBV18
cdr3_aa: CASSGLGYGYTF; cdr3_nt: TGTGCCAGCAGCGGACTGGGGTATGGCTACACCTTC; j_call: TRBJ1-2; clone_size: -; d_call: -; v_call: TRBV27
cdr3_aa: CASSVGPSTDTQYF; cdr3_nt: TGTGCCAGCAGCGTTGGGCCTAGCACAGATACGCAGTATTTT; j_call: TRBJ2-3; clone_size: -; d_call: -; v_call: TRBV9
cdr3_aa: CASSFGGRNCRFF; cdr3_nt: TGTGCCAGCAGCTTCGGGGGGAGGAATTGTCGGTTCTTC; j_call: TRBJ2-1; clone_size: -; d_call: TRBD2; v_call: TRBV7-4
cdr3_aa: CASSEEGRTDTQYF; cdr3_nt: TGCGCCAGCAGCGAGGAGGGGCGCACAGATACGCAGTATTTT; j_call: TRBJ2-3; clone_size: -; d_call: -; v_call: TRBV5-1
cdr3_aa: CASSFLPSNTGELFF; cdr3_nt: TGCGCCAGCAGCTTTCTACCCTCGAACACCGGGGAGCTGTTTTTT; j_call: TRBJ2-2; clone_size: -; d_call: -; v_call: TRBV5-1
cdr3_aa: CASSDPGLAGGRTDTQYF; cdr3_nt: TGTGCCAGCAGTGACCCGGGACTAGCGGGAGGGCGCACAGATACGCAGTATTTT; j_call: TRBJ2-3; clone_size: -; d_call: TRBD2; v_call: TRBV2
cdr3_aa: CASSLAGTGAYEQYF; cdr3_nt: TGTGCCAGCAGCTTAGCAGGGACAGGCGCCTACGAGCAGTACTTC; j_call: TRBJ2-7; clone_size: -; d_call: TRBD1; v_call: TRBV7-8
cdr3_aa: CASKGQGAGNQPQHF; cdr3_nt: TGTGCCAGTAAGGGACAGGGGGCCGGCAATCAGCCCCAGCATTTT; j_call: TRBJ1-5; clone_size: -; d_call: TRBD1; v_call: TRBV19
cdr3_aa: CASSLVPSGSYEQYF; cdr3_nt: TGCGCCAGCAGCTTGGTTCCTAGCGGGAGTTACGAGCAGTACTTC; j_call: TRBJ2-7; clone_size: -; d_call: TRBD2; v_call: TRBV5-1
cdr3_aa: CASSLAGGAYNEQFF; cdr3_nt: TGTGCCAGCAGCTTAGCGGGAGGGGCCTACAATGAGCAGTTCTTC; j_call: TRBJ2-1; clone_size: -; d_call: TRBD2; v_call: TRBV7-6
cdr3_aa: CASSAYGSSTDTQYF; cdr3_nt: TGTGCCAGCAGCGCTTACGGGTCTAGCACAGATACGCAGTATTTT; j_call: TRBJ2-3; clone_size: -; d_call: -; v_call: TRBV6-5
cdr3_aa: CASSGTGNSNQPQHF; cdr3_nt: TGTGCCAGTAGTGGAACAGGGAATAGCAATCAGCCCCAGCATTTT; j_call: TRBJ1-5; clone_size: -; d_call: -; v_call: TRBV19
cdr3_aa: CASSSTTGGDYGYTF; cdr3_nt: TGTGCCAGCAGTTCAACGACAGGGGGCGACTATGGCTACACCTTC; j_call: TRBJ1-2; clone_size: -; d_call: TRBD1; v_call: TRBV28
cdr3_aa: CASSIAVNTEAFF; cdr3_nt: TGTGCCAGTAGTATAGCGGTGAACACTGAAGCTTTCTTT; j_call: TRBJ1-1; clone_size: -; d_call: -; v_call: TRBV19
cdr3_aa: CASSSPYRGTNEQFF; cdr3_nt: TGTGCCAGCAGTTCTCCTTACCGGGGTACCAACGAGCAGTTCTTC; j_call: TRBJ2-1; clone_size: -; d_call: -; v_call: TRBV13